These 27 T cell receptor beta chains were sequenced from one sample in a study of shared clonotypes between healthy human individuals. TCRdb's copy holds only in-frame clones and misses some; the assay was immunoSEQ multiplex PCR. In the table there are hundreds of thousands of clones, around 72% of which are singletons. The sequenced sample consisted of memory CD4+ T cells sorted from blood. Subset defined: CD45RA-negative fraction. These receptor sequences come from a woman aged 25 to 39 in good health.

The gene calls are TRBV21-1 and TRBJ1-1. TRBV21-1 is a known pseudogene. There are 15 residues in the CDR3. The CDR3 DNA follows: TGTGCCAGCAGCAAAGCGAGGGTAGGAGCCACTGAAGCTTTCTTT. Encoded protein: CASSKARVGATEAFF.

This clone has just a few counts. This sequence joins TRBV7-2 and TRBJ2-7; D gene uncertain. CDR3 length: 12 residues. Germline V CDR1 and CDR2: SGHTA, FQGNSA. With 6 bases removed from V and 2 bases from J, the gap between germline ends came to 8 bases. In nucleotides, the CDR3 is TGTGCCAGCAGTGACCGGGCCTACGAGCAGTACTTC. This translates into CASSDRAYEQYF.

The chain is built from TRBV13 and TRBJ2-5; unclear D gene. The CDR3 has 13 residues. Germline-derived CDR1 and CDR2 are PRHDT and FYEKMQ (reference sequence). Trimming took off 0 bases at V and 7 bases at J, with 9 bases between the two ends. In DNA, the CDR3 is TGTGCCAGCAGCTTAGGCCTATTGGCGACCCAGTACTTC. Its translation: CASSLGLLATQYF.

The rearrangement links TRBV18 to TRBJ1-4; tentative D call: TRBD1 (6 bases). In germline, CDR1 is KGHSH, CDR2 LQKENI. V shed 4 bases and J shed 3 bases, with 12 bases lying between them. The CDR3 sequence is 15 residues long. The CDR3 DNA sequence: TGTGCCAGCTCACTCCAAGGGGGGCCTAATGAAAAACTGTTTTTT. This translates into CASSLQGGPNEKLFF.

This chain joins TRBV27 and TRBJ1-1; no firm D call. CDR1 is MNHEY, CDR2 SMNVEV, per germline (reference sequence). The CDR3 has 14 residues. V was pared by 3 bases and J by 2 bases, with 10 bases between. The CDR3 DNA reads TGTGCCAGCAGTTTTTTCGGATTTAACACTGAAGCTTTCTTT. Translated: CASSFFGFNTEAFF.

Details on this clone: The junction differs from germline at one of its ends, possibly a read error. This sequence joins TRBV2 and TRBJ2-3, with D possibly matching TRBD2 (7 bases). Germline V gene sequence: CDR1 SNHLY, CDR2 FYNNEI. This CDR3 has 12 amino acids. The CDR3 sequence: CAGRAGADTQYF. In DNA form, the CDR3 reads TGTGCCGGACGCGCGGGGGCAGACACGCAGTATTTT.

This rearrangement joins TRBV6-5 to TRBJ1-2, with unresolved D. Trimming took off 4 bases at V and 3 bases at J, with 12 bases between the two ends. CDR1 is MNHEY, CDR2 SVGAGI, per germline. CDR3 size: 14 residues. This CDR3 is CASSSAGNDYGYTF. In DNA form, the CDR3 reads TGTGCCAGCAGTTCGGCGGGGAATGACTATGGCTACACCTTC.

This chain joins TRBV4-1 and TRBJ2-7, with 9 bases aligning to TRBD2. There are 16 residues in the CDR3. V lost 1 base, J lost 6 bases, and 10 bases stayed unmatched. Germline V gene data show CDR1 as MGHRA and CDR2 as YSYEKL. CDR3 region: CASSQGLLSGRGEQYF. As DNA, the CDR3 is TGCGCCAGCAGCCAAGGTCTACTTAGCGGGAGAGGCGAGCAGTACTTC.

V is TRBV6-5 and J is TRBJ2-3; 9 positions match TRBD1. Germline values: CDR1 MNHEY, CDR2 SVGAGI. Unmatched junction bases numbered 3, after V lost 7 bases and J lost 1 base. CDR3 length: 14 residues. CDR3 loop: CASTRDRGTDTQYF. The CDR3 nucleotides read TGTGCCAGCACTAGGGACAGGGGCACAGATACGCAGTATTTT.

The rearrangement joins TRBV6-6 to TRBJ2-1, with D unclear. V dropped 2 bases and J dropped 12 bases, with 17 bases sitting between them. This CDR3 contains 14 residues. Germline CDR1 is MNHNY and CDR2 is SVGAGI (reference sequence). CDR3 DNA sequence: TGTGCCAGCAGTTACCCCCCAGTAGAGGATGGGCAGTTCTTC. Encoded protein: CASSYPPVEDGQFF.

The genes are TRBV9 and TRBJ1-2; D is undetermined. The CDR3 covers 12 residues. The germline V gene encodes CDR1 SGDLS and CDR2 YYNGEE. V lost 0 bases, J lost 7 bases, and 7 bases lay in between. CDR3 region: CASSVAGTGYTF. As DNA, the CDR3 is TGTGCCAGCAGCGTAGCTGGTACTGGCTACACCTTC.

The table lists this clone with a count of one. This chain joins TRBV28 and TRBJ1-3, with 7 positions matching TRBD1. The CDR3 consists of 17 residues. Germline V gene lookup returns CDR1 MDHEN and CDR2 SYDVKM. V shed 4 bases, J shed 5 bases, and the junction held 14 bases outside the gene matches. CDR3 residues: CASSSGDSGPRRNTIYF. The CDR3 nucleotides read TGTGCCAGCAGTTCCGGGGACAGTGGTCCTCGTAGAAACACCATATATTTT. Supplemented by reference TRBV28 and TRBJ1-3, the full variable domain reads DVKVTQSSRYLVKRTGEKVFLECVQDMDHENMFWYRQDPGLGLRLIYFSYDVKMKEKGDIPEGYSVSREKKERFSLILESASTNQTSMYLCASSSGDSGPRRNTIYFGEGSWLTVV.

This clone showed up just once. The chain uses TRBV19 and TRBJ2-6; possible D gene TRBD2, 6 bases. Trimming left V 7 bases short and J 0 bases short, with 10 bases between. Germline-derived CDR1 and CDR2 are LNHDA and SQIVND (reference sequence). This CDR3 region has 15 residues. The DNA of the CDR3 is TGTGCCAGTAAGTTGGAGGGCTCTGGGGCCAACGTCCTGACTTTC. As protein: CASKLEGSGANVLTF.

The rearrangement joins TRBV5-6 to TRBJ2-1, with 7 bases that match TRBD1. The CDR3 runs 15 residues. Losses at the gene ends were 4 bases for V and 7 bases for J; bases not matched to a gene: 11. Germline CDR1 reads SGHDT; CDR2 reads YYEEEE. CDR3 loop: CASSPPGQWTNEQFF. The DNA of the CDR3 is TGTGCCAGCAGCCCACCGGGACAGTGGACGAATGAGCAGTTCTTC.

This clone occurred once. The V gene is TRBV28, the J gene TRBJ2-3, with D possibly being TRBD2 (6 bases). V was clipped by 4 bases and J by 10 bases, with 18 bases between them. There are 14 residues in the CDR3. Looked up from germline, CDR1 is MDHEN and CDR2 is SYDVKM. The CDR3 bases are TGTGCCAGCAGTTGGGGAGGACTCTCCGTGGCGCAGTATTTT. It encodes CASSWGGLSVAQYF.

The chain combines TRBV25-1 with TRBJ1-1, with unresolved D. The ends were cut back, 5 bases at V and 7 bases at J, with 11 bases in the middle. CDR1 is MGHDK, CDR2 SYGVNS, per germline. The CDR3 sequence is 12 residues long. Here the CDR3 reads CASSSDWSEAFF. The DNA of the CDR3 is TGTGCCAGCAGTTCGGACTGGAGTGAAGCTTTCTTT.

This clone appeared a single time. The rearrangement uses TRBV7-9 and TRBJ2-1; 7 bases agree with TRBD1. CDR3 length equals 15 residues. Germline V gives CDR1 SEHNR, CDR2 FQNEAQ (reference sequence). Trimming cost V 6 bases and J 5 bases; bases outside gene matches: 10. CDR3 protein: CASRRQGGKDNEQFF. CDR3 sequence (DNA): TGTGCCAGCAGGAGACAGGGTGGCAAGGACAATGAGCAGTTCTTC. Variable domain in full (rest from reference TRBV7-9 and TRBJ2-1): DTGVSQNPRHKITKRGQNVTFRCDPISEHNRLYWYRQTLGQGPEFLTYFQNEAQLEKSRLLSDRFSAERPKGSFSTLEIQRTEQGDSAMYLCASRRQGGKDNEQFFGPGTRLTVL.

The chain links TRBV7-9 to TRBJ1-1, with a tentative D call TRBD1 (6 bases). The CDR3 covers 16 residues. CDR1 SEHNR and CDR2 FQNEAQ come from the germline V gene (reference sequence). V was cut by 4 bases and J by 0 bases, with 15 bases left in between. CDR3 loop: CASSSRQTGMNTEAFF. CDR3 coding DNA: TGTGCCAGCAGCTCAAGACAGACAGGAATGAACACTGAAGCTTTCTTT.

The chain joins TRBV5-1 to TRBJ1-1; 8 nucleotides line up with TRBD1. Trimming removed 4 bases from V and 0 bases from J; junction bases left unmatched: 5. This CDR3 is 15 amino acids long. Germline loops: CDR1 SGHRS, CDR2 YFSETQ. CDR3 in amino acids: CASSLRQGLNTEAFF. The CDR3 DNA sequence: TGCGCCAGCAGCCTGAGACAGGGGTTGAACACTGAAGCTTTCTTT.

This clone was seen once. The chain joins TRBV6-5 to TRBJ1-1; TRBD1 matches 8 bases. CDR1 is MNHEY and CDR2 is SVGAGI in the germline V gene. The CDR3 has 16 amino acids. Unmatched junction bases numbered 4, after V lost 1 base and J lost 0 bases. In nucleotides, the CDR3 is TGTGCCAGCAGTTACTTGGCAGGGGGCTTGAACACTGAAGCTTTCTTT. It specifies CASSYLAGGLNTEAFF.

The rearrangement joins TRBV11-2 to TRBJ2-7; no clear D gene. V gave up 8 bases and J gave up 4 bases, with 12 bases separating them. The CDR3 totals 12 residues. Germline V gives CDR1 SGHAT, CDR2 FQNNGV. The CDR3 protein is CASGNSGYEQYF. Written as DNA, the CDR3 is TGTGCCAGCGGGAATTCAGGATACGAGCAGTACTTC.

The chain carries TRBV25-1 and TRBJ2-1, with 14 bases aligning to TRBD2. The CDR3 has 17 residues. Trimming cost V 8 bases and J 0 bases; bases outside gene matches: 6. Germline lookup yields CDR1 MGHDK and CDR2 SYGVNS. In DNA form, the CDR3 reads TGTGCCAGCTTGGGACTAGCGGGAGAGACCTCCTACAATGAGCAGTTCTTC. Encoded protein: CASLGLAGETSYNEQFF.

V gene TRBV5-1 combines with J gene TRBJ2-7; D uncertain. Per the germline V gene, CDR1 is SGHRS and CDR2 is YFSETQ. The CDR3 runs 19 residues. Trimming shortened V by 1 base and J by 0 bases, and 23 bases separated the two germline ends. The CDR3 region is CASSLSARRAPRSSYEQYF. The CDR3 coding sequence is TGCGCCAGCAGCTTGTCGGCAAGGAGAGCGCCTAGGAGCTCCTACGAGCAGTACTTC. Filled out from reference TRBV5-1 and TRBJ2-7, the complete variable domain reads KAGVTQTPRYLIKTRGQQVTLSCSPISGHRSVSWYQQTPGQGLQFLFEYFSETQRNKGNFPGRFSGRQFSNSRSEMNVSTLELGDSALYLCASSLSARRAPRSSYEQYFGPGTRLTVT.

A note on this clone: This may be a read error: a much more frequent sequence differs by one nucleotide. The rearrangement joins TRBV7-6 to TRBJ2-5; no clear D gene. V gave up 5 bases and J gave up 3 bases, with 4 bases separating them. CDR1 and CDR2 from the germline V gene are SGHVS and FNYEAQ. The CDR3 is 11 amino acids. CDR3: CASSPKETQYF. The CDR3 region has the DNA TGTGCCAGCAGCCCCAAAGAGACCCAGTACTTC.

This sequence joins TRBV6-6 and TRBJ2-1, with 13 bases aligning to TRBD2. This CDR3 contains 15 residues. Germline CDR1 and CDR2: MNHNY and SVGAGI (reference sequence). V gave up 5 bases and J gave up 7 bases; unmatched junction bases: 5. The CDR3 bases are TGTGCCAGCAGTGACACTAGCGGGAGGGCGAATGAGCAGTTCTTC. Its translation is CASSDTSGRANEQFF.

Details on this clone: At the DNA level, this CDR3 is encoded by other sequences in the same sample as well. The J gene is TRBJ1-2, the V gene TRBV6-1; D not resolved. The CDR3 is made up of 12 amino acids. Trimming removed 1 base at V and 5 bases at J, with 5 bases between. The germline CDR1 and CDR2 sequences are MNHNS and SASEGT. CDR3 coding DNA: TGTGCCAGCAGTGAAGTTGATTATGGCTACACCTTC. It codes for CASSEVDYGYTF.

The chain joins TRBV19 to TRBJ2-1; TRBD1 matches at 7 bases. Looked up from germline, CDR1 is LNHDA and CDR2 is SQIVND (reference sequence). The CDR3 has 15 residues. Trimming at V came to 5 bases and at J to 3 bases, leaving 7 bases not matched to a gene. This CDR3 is CASSSTGARYNEQFF. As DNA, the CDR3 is TGTGCCAGTAGTTCAACAGGGGCACGCTACAATGAGCAGTTCTTC.